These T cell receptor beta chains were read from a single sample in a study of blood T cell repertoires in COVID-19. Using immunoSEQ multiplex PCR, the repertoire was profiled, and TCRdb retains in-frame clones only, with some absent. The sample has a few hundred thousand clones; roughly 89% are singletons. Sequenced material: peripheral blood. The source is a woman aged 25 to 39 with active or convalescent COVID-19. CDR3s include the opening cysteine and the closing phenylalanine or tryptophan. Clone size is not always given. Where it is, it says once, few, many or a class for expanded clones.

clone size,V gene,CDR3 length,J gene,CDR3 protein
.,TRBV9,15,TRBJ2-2,CASSVSYRAGGELFF
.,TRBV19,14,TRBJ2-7,CASSRAGTGSEQYF
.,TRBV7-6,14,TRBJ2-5,CASSLAESGETQYF
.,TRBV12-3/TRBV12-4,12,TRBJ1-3,CASSLSGNTIYF
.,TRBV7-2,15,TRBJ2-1,CASSRDRGTYNEQFF
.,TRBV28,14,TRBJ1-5,CASSQGAGDQPQHF
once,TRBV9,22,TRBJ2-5,CASSVFNRSGVGTGSAKGTQYF
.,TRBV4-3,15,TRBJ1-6,CASGMGATANSPLHF
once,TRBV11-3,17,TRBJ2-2,CASSLEAGAPNTGELFF
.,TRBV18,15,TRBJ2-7,CASSPVPGVSYEQYF
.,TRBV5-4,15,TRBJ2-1,CASSHSRTGHNEQFF
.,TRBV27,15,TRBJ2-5,CASTYIDRASETQYF
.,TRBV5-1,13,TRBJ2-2,CASSLGETGELFF
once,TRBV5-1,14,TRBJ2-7,CASSLTARSYEQYF
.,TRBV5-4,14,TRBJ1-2,CASSLDRINYGYTF
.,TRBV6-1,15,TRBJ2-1,CASSEWTGTNNEQFF
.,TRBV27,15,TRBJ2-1,CASSRVAGARNEQFF
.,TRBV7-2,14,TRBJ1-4,CASSSGQGAGKLFF
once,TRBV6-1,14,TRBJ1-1,CASSERQGYTEAFF
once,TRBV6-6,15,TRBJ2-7,CASSYTAGGGRVQYF
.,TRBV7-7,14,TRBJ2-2,CASSLDRGSGELFF
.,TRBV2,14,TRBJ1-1,CASTLGMGRTEAFF
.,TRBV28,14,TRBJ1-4,CASSLGQGRGRLFF
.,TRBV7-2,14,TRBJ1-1,CASSSGQVNTEAFF
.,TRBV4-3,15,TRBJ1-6,CASSQEWGVNSPLHF
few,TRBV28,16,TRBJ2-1,CASSSVAGVSYNEQFF
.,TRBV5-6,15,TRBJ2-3,CASSHKTGGTDTQYF
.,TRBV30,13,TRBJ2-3,CAWSLTRTDTQYF
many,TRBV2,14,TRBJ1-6,CASRLGGGFSPLHF
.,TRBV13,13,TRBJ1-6,CASSPTPNSPLHF
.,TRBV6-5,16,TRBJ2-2,CASSYRWTGSAGELFF
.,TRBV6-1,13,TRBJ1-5,CASSEAPDQPQHF
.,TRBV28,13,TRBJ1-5,CASRAGLNQPQHF
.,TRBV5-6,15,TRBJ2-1,CASSLLTGGYNEQFF
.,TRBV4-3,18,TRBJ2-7,CASSQDWEGDGGSYEQYF
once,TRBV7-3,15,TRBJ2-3,CASSSSGGSDDTQYF
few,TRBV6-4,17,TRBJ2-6,CASSPGTELSGANVLTF
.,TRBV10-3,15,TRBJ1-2,CAISGGQGGPYGYTF
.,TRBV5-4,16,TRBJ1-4,CASSNRGGQGNEKLFF
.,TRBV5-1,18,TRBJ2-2,CASSQTSGGAGGTGELFF
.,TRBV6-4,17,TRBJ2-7,CASSDFHRERGAYEQYF